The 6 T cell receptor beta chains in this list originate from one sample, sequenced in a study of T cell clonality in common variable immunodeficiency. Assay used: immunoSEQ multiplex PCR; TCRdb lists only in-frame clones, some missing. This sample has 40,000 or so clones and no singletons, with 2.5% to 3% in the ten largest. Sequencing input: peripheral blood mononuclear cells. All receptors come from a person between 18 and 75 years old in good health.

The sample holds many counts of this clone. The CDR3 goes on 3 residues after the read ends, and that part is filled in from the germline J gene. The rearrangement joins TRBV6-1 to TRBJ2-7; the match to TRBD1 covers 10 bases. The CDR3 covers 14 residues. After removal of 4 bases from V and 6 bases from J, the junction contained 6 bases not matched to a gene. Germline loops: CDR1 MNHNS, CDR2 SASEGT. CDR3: CASSGDRGLGEQYF. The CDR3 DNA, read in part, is TGTGCCAGCAGTGGGGACAGGGGTTTAGGCGAG.

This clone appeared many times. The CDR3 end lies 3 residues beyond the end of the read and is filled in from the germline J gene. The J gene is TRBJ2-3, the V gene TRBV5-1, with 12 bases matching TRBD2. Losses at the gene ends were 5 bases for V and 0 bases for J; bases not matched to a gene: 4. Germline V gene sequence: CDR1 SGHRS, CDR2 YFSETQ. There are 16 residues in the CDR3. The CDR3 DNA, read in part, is TGCGCCAGCAGGGCCGGGACTAGCGGGAGCACAGATACG. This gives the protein CASRAGTSGSTDT. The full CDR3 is CASRAGTSGSTDTQYF.

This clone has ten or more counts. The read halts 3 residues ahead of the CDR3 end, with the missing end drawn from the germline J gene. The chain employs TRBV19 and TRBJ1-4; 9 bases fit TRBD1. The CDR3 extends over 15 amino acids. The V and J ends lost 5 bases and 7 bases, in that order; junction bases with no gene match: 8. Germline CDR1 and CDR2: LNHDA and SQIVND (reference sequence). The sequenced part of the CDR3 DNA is TGTGCCAGTAGTCTTGGGACAGGGCAGGGTGAAAAA. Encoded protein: CASSLGTGQGEK. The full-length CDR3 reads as CASSLGTGQGEKLFF.

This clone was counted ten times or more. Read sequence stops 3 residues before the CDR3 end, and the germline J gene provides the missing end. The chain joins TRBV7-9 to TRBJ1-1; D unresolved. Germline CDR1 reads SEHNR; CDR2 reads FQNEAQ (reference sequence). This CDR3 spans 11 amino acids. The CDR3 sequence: CASSSSDGAFF. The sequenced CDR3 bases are TGTGCCAGCAGCTCCTCAGACGGG.

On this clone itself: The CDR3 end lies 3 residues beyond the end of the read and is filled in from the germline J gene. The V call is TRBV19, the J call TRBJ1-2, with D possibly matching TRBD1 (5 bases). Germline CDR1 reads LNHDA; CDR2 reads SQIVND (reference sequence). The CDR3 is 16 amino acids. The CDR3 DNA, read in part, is TGTGCCAGTAGTATACGGCTAGCGGGGGGGTACAATGAC. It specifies CASSIRLAGGYND. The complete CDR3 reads CASSIRLAGGYNDYTF.

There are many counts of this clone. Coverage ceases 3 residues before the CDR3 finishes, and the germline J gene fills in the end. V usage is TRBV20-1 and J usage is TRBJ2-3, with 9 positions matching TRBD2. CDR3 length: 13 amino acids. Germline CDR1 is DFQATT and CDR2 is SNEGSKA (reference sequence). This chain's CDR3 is CSALAGHTDTQYF. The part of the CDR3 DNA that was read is TGCAGCGCCCTAGCGGGACACACAGATACG.